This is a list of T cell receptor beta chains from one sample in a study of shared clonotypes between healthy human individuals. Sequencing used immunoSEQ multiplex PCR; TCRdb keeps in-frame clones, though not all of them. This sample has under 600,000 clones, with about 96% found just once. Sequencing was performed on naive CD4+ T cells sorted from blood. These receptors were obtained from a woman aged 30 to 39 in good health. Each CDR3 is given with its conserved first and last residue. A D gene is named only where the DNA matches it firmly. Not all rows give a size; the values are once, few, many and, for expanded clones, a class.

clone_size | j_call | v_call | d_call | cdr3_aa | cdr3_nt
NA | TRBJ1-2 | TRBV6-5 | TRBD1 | CASSSPTQGGYGYTF | TGTGCCAGCAGTTCGCCAACTCAGGGGGGTTACGGCTACACCTTC
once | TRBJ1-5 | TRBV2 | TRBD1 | CASTRDRGQPQHF | TGTGCCAGCACCCGGGACAGGGGTCAGCCCCAGCATTTT
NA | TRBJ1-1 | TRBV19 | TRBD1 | CASSPLGQGYTEAFF | TGTGCCAGTAGCCCCTTAGGACAGGGCTACACTGAAGCTTTCTTT
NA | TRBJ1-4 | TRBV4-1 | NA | CASSQAPTANEKLFF | TGCGCCAGCAGCCAAGCCCCCACAGCTAATGAAAAACTGTTTTTT
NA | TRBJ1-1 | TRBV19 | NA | CASSSPTEAFF | TGTGCTTCCTCGTCCCCGACTGAAGCTTTCTTT
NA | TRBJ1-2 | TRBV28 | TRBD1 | CASSYHSLAGTEYGYTF | TGTGCCAGCAGCTACCATTCATTAGCCGGGACAGAGTATGGCTACACCTTC
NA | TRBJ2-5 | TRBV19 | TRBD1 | CASSIPTGSGETQYF | TGTGCCAGTAGTATACCGACAGGGTCCGGAGAGACCCAGTACTTC
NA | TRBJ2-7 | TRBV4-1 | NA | CASSQYTGDYNSYEQYF | TGCGCCAGCAGTCAATACACCGGAGACTACAACTCCTACGAGCAGTACTTC
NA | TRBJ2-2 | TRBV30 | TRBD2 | CAWNSGVLYTGELFF | TGTGCCTGGAATAGCGGGGTCTTATACACCGGGGAGCTGTTTTTT
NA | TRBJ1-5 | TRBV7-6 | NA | CASSVQGDQPQHF | TGTGCCAGCAGCGTACAGGGAGATCAGCCCCAGCATTTT
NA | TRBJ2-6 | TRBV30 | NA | CACPSSGANVLTF | TGTGCCTGCCCTTCCTCTGGGGCCAACGTCCTGACTTTC
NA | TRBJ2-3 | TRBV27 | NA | CATRGGISTDTQYF | TGTGCCACCCGCGGCGGAATTAGCACAGATACGCAGTATTTT
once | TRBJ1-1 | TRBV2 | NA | CASRIADTEAFF | TGTGCCAGCAGAATCGCAGATACTGAAGCTTTCTTT
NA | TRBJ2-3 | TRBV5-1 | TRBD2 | CASSLGLAGASTDTQYF | TGCGCCAGCAGCTTGGGACTAGCGGGCGCCAGCACAGATACGCAGTATTTT
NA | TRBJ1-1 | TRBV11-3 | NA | CASSLNPNTEAFF | TGTGCCAGCAGCTTAAACCCGAACACTGAAGCTTTCTTT
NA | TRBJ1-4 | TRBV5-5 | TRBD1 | CASSWTGDNEKLFF | TGTGCCAGCAGCTGGACAGGGGACAATGAAAAACTGTTTTTT
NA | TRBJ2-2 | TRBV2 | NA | CASSGPLATGELFF | TGTGCCAGCAGTGGACCACTAGCAACCGGGGAGCTGTTTTTT
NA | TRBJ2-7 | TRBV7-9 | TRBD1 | CASSRGFDRESEQYF | TGTGCCAGCAGCAGGGGGTTCGACAGGGAGAGCGAGCAGTACTTC
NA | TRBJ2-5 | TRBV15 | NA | CATRAGGEWETQYF | TGTGCCACTCGGGCAGGCGGAGAGTGGGAGACCCAGTACTTC
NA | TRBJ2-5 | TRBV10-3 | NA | CAIRPDTGLETQYF | TGTGCCATTCGCCCAGACACAGGATTGGAGACCCAGTACTTC
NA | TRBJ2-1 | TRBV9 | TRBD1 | CASSHRDKTGGSSYNEQFF | TGTGCCAGCAGCCACCGGGATAAGACAGGGGGAAGCTCCTACAATGAGCAGTTCTTC
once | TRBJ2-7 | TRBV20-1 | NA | CSARETYEQYF | TGCAGTGCTAGGGAGACCTACGAGCAGTACTTC
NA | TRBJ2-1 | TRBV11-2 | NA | CASSFLYNEQFF | TGTGCCAGCAGCTTCCTATACAATGAGCAGTTCTTC